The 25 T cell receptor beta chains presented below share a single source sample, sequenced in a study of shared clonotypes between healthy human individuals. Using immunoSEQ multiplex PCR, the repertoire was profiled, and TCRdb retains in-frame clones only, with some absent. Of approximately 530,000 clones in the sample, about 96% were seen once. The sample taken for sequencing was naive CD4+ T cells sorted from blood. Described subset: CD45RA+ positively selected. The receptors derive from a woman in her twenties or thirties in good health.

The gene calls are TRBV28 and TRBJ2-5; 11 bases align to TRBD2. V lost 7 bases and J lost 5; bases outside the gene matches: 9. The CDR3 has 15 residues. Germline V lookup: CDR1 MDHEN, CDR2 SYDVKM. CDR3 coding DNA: TGTGCCAGCAACTATATAGCGGGAGGGAGGGAGACCCAGTACTTC. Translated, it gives CASNYIAGGRETQYF.

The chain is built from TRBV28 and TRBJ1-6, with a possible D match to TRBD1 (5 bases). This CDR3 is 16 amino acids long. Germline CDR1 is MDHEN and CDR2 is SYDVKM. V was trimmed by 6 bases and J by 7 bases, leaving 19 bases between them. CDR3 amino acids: CASRSHGGWGNSPLHF. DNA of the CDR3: TGTGCCAGCAGGTCACACGGGGGTTGGGGAAATTCACCCCTCCACTTT.

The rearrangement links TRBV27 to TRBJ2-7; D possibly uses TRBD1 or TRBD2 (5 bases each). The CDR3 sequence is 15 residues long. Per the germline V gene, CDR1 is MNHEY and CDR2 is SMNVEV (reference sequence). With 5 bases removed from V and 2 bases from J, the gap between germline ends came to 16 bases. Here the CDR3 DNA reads TGTGCCAGCAGTCCAGCCGGGACGTTTCCCTACGAGCAGTACTTC. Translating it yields CASSPAGTFPYEQYF.

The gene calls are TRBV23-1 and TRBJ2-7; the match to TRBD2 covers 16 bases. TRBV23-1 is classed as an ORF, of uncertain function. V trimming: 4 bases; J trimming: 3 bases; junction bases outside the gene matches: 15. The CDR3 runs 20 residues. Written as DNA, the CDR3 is TGCGCCAGCAGTCCTCTAGGGGACATCGGGACTAGCGGGGGGGGCTACGAGCAGTACTTC. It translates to CASSPLGDIGTSGGGYEQYF.

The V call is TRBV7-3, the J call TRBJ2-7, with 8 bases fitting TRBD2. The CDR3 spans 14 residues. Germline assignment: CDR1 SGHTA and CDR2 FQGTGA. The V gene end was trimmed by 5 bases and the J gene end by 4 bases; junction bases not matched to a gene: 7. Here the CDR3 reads CASSPPSGLYEQYF. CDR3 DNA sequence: TGTGCCAGCAGCCCCCCTAGCGGGCTATACGAGCAGTACTTC.

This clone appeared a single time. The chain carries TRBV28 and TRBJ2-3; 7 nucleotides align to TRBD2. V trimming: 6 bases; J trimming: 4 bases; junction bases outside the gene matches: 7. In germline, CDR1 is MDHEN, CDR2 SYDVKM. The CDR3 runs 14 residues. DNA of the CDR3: TGTGCCAGCAGGGGGTGGGAGGGCGCAGATACGCAGTATTTT. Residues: CASRGWEGADTQYF. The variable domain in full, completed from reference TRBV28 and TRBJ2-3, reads DVKVTQSSRYLVKRTGEKVFLECVQDMDHENMFWYRQDPGLGLRLIYFSYDVKMKEKGDIPEGYSVSREKKERFSLILESASTNQTSMYLCASRGWEGADTQYFGPGTRLTVL.

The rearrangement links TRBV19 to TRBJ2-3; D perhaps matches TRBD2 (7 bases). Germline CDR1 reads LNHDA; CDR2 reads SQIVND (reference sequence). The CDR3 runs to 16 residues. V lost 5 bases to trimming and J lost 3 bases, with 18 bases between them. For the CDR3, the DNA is TGTGCCAGTAGTCCCCCCCCGGGGGGCAGGACAGATACGCAGTATTTT. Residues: CASSPPPGGRTDTQYF.

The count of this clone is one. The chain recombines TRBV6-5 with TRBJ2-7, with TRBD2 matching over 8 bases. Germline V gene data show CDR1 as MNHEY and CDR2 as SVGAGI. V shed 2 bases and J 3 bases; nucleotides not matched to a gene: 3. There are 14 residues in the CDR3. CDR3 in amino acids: CASSYAGGSYEQYF. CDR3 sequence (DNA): TGTGCCAGCAGTTACGCGGGAGGTAGCTACGAGCAGTACTTC.

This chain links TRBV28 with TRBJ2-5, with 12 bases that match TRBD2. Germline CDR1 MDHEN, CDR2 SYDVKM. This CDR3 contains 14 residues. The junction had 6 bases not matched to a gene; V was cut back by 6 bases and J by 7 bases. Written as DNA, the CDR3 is TGTGCCAGCAGAACTAGCGGGAGGCACGGGACCCAGTACTTC. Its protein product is CASRTSGRHGTQYF.

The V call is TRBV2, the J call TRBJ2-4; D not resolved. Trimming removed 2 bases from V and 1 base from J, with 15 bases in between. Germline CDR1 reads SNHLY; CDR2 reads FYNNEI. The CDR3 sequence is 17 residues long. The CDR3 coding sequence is TGTGCCAGCAGTGAATGGGTCGGCCTGAGGGCCAAAAACATTCAGTACTTC. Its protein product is CASSEWVGLRAKNIQYF.

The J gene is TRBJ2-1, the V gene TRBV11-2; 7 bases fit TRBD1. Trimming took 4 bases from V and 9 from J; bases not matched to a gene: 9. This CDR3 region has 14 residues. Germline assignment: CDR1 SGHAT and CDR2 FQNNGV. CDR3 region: CASSSDRVSPEQFF. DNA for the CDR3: TGTGCCAGCAGCTCTGACAGGGTTTCACCTGAGCAGTTCTTC.

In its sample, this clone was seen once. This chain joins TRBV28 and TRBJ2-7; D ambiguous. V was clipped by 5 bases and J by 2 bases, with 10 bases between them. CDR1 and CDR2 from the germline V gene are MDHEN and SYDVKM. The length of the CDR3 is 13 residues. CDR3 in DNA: TGTGCCAGCAGTAGCGACGGACCCTACGAGCAGTACTTC. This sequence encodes CASSSDGPYEQYF.

CDR3 loop: CASSPNRASQPQHF. CDR3 DNA: TGTGCCAGCAGTCCAAACAGGGCCTCTCAGCCCCAGCATTTT. The V and J genes are TRBV27 and TRBJ1-5; TRBD1 is a possible D gene (6 bases). This CDR3 region has 14 residues. Germline CDR1 is MNHEY and CDR2 is SMNVEV (reference sequence). Trimming stripped 5 bases from V and 6 bases from J, with 14 bases between.

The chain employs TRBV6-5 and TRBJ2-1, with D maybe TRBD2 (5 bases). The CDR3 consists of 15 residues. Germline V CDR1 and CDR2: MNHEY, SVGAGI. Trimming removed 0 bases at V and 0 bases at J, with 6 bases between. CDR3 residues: CASSYSGNSYNEQFF. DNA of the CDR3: TGTGCCAGCAGTTACTCCGGGAACTCCTACAATGAGCAGTTCTTC.

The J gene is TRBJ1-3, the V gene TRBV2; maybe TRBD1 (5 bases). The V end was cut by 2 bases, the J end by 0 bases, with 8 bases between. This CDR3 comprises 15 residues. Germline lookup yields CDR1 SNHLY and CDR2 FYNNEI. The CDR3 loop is CASSEFTGSGNTIYF. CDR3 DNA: TGTGCCAGCAGTGAATTTACAGGCTCTGGAAACACCATATATTTT.

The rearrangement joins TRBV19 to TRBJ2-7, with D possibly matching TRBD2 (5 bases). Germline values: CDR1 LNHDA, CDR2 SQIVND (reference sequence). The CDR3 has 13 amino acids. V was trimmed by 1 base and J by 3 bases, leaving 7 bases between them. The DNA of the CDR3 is TGTGCCAGTAGTATAGCCGGGGTCTACGAGCAGTACTTC. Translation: CASSIAGVYEQYF.

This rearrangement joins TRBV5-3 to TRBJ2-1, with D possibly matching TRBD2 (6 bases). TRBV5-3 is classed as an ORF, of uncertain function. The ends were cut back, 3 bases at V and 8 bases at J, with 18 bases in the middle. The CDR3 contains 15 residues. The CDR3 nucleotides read TGTGCCAGAAGCTCTCTAGCGAGGGGTGGCTATGAGCAGTTCTTC. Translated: CARSSLARGGYEQFF.

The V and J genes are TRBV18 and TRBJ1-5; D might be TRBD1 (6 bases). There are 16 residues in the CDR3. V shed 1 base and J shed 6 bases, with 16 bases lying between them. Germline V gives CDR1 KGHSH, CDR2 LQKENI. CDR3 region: CASSPLEQGMGQPQHF. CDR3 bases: TGTGCCAGCTCACCACTGGAACAGGGTATGGGTCAGCCCCAGCATTTT.

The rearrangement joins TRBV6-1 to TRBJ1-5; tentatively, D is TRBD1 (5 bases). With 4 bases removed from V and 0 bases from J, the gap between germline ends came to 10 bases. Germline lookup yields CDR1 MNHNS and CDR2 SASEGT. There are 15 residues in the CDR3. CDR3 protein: CASSVQVHSNQPQHF. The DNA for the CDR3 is TGTGCCAGCAGTGTACAGGTACATAGCAATCAGCCCCAGCATTTT.

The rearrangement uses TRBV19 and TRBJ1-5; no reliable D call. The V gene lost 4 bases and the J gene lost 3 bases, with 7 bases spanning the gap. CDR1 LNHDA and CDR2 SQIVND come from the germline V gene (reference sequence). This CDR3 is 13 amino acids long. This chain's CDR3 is CASSTQNNQPQHF. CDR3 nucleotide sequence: TGTGCCAGTAGTACCCAGAACAATCAGCCCCAGCATTTT. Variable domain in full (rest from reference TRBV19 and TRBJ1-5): DGGITQSPKYLFRKEGQNVTLSCEQNLNHDAMYWYRQDPGQGLRLIYYSQIVNDFQKGDIAEGYSVSREKKESFPLTVTSAQKNPTAFYLCASSTQNNQPQHFGDGTRLSIL.

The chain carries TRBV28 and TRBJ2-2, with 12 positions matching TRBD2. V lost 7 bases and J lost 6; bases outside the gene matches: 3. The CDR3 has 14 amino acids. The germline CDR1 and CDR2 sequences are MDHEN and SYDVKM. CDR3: CASNLAGGPGELFF. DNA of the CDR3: TGTGCCAGCAATCTAGCGGGAGGGCCCGGGGAGCTGTTTTTT.

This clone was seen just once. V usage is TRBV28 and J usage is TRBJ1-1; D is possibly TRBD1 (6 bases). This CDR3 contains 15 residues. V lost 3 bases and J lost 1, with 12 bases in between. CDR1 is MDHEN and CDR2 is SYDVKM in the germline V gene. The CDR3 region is CASSFDRGANTEAFF. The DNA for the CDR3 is TGTGCCAGCAGTTTTGATCGGGGGGCGAACACTGAAGCTTTCTTT. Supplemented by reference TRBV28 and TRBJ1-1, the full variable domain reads DVKVTQSSRYLVKRTGEKVFLECVQDMDHENMFWYRQDPGLGLRLIYFSYDVKMKEKGDIPEGYSVSREKKERFSLILESASTNQTSMYLCASSFDRGANTEAFFGQGTRLTVV.

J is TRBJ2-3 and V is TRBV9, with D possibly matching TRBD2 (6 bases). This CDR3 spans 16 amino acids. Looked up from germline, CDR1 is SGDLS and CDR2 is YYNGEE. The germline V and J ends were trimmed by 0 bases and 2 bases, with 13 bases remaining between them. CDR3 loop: CASSVVGGGDTDTQYF. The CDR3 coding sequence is TGTGCCAGCAGCGTAGTTGGCGGAGGGGACACAGATACGCAGTATTTT.

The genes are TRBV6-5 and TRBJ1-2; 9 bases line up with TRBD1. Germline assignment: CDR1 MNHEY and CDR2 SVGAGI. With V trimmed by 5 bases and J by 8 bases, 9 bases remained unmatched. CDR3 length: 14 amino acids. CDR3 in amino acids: CASSNDGDREGYTF. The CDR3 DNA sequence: TGTGCCAGCAGTAATGATGGGGACAGGGAAGGCTACACCTTC.

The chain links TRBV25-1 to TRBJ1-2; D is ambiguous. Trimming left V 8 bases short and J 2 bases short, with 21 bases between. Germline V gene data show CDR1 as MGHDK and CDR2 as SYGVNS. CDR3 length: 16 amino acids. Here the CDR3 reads CASGRKGGHENYGYTF. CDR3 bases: TGTGCCAGCGGGCGCAAGGGTGGGCATGAGAACTATGGCTACACCTTC.